These T cell receptor beta chains were read from a single sample in a study of blood T cell repertoires in COVID-19. TCRdb keeps only in-frame clones here, not all; method: immunoSEQ multiplex PCR. The sample includes about 260,000 clones, 70% to 90% of them seen just once. Input material: peripheral blood. The receptor source for this set is a woman aged 50 to 60 with acute or convalescent COVID-19. Each CDR3 is given with its conserved first and last residue. The size of a clone is reported for some rows only, either as once, few or many, or as a class for expanded clones.

>-|TRBV6-1|TRBJ1-5
CASSDSGGEDQPQHF
>-|TRBV30|TRBJ1-5
CAWSRKGQGNQPQHF
>-|TRBV12-2|TRBJ1-5
CASRLGAPGKDGYNQPQHF
>-|TRBV7-8|TRBJ1-2
CASSLSFGEGGYTF
>-|TRBV5-8|TRBJ1-2
CASSFPWKRGYGYTF
>-|TRBV5-5|TRBJ2-7
CASSFSDRYYEQYF
>-|TRBV4-3|TRBJ2-7
CASSQLDPRGLAGGPYEQYF
>-|TRBV12-2|TRBJ2-1
CASRLPPSGRAHNEQFF
>-|TRBV4-1|TRBJ2-1
CASSQEGTAGIYNEQFF
>-|TRBV29-1|TRBJ1-4
CSVEREGNEKLFF
>-|TRBV3-1/TRBV3-2|TRBJ2-1
CASSLGLADEQFF
>-|TRBV7-9|TRBJ2-7
CASSSLGGQGTYEQYF
>-|TRBV11-2|TRBJ1-1
CASSLDRNTEAFF
>-|TRBV29-1|TRBJ2-5
CSVDWTQSGRTETQYF
>-|TRBV5-5|TRBJ1-5
CASSLGGGDQPQHF
>-|TRBV7-9|TRBJ2-1
CASSYGQAVNEQFF
>-|TRBV3-1/TRBV3-2|TRBJ2-3
CASSLGLAGHTDTQYF
>-|TRBV15|TRBJ2-4
CATSRVGQGTNIQYF
>-|TRBV15|TRBJ1-2
CATSRDGTGGNGYTF
>-|TRBV21-1|TRBJ2-3
CASRLRLTGTDTQYF
>-|TRBV9|TRBJ1-1
CASSPPRGTANTEAFF
>-|TRBV2|TRBJ1-6
CASRKTGQGNSPLHF
>few|TRBV24-1|TRBJ2-1
CATSDLTSGSYNEQFF
>medium-sized|TRBV5-6|TRBJ2-1
CASSWGTVNEQFF
>-|TRBV3-1/TRBV3-2|TRBJ1-6
CASSQGDDRFGLSSYNSPLHF
>once|TRBV6-6|TRBJ1-2
CASSPDRRYGYTF
>-|TRBV30|TRBJ1-5
CAWSVAGIGNQPQHF
>-|TRBV28|TRBJ1-5
CASSWDRGSNQPQHF
>-|TRBV5-1|TRBJ2-5
CASSLGLAGSETQYF
>-|TRBV3-1/TRBV3-2|TRBJ2-2
CASSHRANTGELFF
>-|TRBV27|TRBJ1-2
CASSSHSTVTYGYTF
>-|TRBV9|TRBJ1-6
CASSSEGGQGTSPLHF
>-|TRBV28|TRBJ2-1
CASSGGSTSGGSYNEQFF
>-|TRBV5-1|TRBJ2-3
CASSVGLSSGSTDTQYF
>-|TRBV28|TRBJ2-7
CASSLPIDWQGTYEQYF
>-|TRBV19|TRBJ2-7
CASSSPRDRSYEQYF
>-|TRBV5-4|TRBJ2-7
CASSLPEAGIWEQYF
>-|TRBV10-3|TRBJ2-2
CAISPIDTGELFF
>-|TRBV7-2|TRBJ2-3
CASTLPGLLTDTQYF
>-|TRBV12-3/TRBV12-4|TRBJ2-1
CASRDSSYNEQFF
>-|TRBV7-2|TRBJ2-1
CASSPSAGGFGEQFF
>-|TRBV7-3|TRBJ2-1
CASSLSGPGYNEQFF
>-|TRBV20-1|TRBJ2-7
CSASPLAGMYEQYF
>-|TRBV5-1|TRBJ2-1
CASKEGSYNEQFF
>once|TRBV28|TRBJ2-1
CASSGGGPYNEQFF
>-|TRBV10-3|TRBJ2-5
CAISDPTERGGARETQYF
>-|TRBV6-5|TRBJ1-6
CASSYSGQTNSPLHF
>-|TRBV19|TRBJ1-1
CAVRDRVSNTEAFF
>few|TRBV28|TRBJ1-2
CASRQQGNYGYTF
>-|TRBV11-1|TRBJ1-1
CASSRGTVYTEAFF
>-|TRBV28|TRBJ2-3
CASNNLQGSTDTQYF
>-|TRBV18|TRBJ1-4
CASFQGVDEKLFF
>-|TRBV19|TRBJ2-1
CASRLAGANEQFF
>few|TRBV7-3|TRBJ2-7
CASSLGTTSSYEQYF